What follows are 20 T cell receptor beta chains derived from one specimen sequenced in a study of cytomegalovirus exposure and HLA in healthy donors. 60 Vbeta and 13 Jbeta primers were used in PCR. Method: immunoSEQ multiplex PCR; TCRdb's copy keeps in-frame clones and lacks some. This repertoire includes 80,000 or so clones. The sequenced sample was PBMCs. These receptors all come from a woman aged 30 to 39 in good health and CMV-seronegative.

This sequence joins TRBV9 and TRBJ2-1; 7 bases agree with TRBD2. Germline values: CDR1 SGDLS, CDR2 YYNGEE. Trimming at V came to 2 bases and at J to 8 bases, leaving 10 bases not matched to a gene. There are 15 residues in the CDR3. CDR3 amino acids: CASSVTSAQYDEQFF. DNA for the CDR3: TGTGCCAGCAGCGTCACTAGCGCTCAGTACGATGAGCAGTTCTTC.

The chain recombines TRBV11-2 with TRBJ1-1, with D unclear. V was clipped by 6 bases and J by 5 bases, with 10 bases between them. Germline V gene data show CDR1 as SGHAT and CDR2 as FQNNGV. The CDR3 sequence is 12 residues long. CDR3 loop: CASRERGTEAFF. DNA of the CDR3: TGTGCCAGCAGGGAACGGGGAACTGAAGCTTTCTTT.

This chain connects TRBV19 to TRBJ1-5; D may be TRBD1 (6 bases). This CDR3 spans 15 amino acids. The V gene's germline CDR1 is LNHDA and CDR2 SQIVND (reference sequence). The germline V and J ends were trimmed by 1 base and 6 bases, with 13 bases remaining between them. Written as DNA, the CDR3 is TGTGCCAGTAGTATAGTGGGGGGGCTTGTTCAGCCCCAGCATTTT. It codes for CASSIVGGLVQPQHF.

The gene calls are TRBV2 and TRBJ2-5, with 11 bases lining up with TRBD2. V gave up 6 bases and J gave up 1 base; unmatched junction bases: 4. The CDR3 covers 15 residues. Germline V gene data show CDR1 as SNHLY and CDR2 as FYNNEI. The CDR3 reads CASSVTSGAQETQYF. The CDR3 bases are TGTGCCAGCAGCGTGACTAGCGGGGCCCAAGAGACCCAGTACTTC.

The chain recombines TRBV11-2 with TRBJ1-4, with D maybe TRBD1 (6 bases). This CDR3 comprises 14 residues. The V end was cut by 5 bases, the J end by 5 bases, with 12 bases between. Looked up from germline, CDR1 is SGHAT and CDR2 is FQNNGV. The CDR3 sequence is CASSRGQLNEKLFF. As DNA, the CDR3 is TGTGCCAGCAGCCGTGGACAGCTGAATGAAAAACTGTTTTTT. Full variable domain (remainder filled in from reference TRBV11-2 and TRBJ1-4): EAGVAQSPRYKIIEKRQSVAFWCNPISGHATLYWYQQILGQGPKLLIQFQNNGVVDDSQLPKDRFSAERLKGVDSTLKIQPAKLEDSAVYLCASSRGQLNEKLFFGSGTQLSVL.

This chain joins TRBV18 and TRBJ2-3; 10 nucleotides align to TRBD2. V was clipped by 3 bases and J by 2 bases; unmatched bases: 8. The V gene's germline CDR1 is KGHSH and CDR2 LQKENI. The CDR3 covers 17 residues. CDR3 sequence: CASSPYPLAGNTDTQYF. CDR3 nucleotides: TGTGCCAGCTCACCCTACCCACTAGCGGGGAACACAGATACGCAGTATTTT.

The chain combines TRBV25-1 with TRBJ2-1; the match to TRBD2 covers 13 bases. V dropped 5 bases and J dropped 10; count of bases not matched to a gene: 5. Germline V gene lookup returns CDR1 MGHDK and CDR2 SYGVNS. CDR3 length: 14 residues. CDR3 loop: CASSPLAGGQEQFF. In DNA form, the CDR3 reads TGTGCCAGCAGTCCACTAGCGGGAGGGCAGGAGCAGTTCTTC.

V and J are TRBV30 and TRBJ1-1; 7 bases map to TRBD1. J gave up 2 bases and V 2 bases, and 8 bases lay outside the gene matches. This CDR3 has 15 amino acids. Germline CDR1 GTSNPN, CDR2 SVGIG (reference sequence). The CDR3 is CAWSPLTGTNTEAFF. The CDR3 DNA sequence: TGTGCCTGGAGTCCTCTGACAGGGACTAACACTGAAGCTTTCTTT. The variable domain in full, completed from reference TRBV30 and TRBJ1-1, reads SQTIHQWPATLVQPVGSPLSLECTVEGTSNPNLYWYRQAAGRGLQLLFYSVGIGQISSEVPQNLSASRPQDRQFILSSKKLLLSDSGFYLCAWSPLTGTNTEAFFGQGTRLTVV.

The CDR3 loop reads CSVVDRGRAYEQYF. The CDR3 DNA reads as TGCAGCGTCGTAGACAGGGGGCGAGCCTACGAGCAGTACTTC. The rearrangement joins TRBV29-1 to TRBJ2-7; 10 nucleotides agree with TRBD1. The CDR3 contains 14 residues. The ends lost 6 bases at V and 2 bases at J; junction bases unmatched: 7. CDR1 SQVTM and CDR2 ANQGSEA come from the germline V gene.

This sequence joins TRBV2 and TRBJ1-1; 8 bases match TRBD1. Trimming removed 6 bases from V and 5 bases from J; junction bases left unmatched: 5. This CDR3 has 13 residues. Germline-derived CDR1 and CDR2 are SNHLY and FYNNEI. CDR3 in amino acids: CASSDGQGTEAFF. The CDR3 DNA follows: TGTGCCAGCAGCGATGGACAGGGTACTGAAGCTTTCTTT.

The gene calls are TRBV7-8 and TRBJ2-7, with TRBD1 as a possible D gene (6 bases). Germline values: CDR1 SGHVS, CDR2 FQNEAQ. CDR3 size: 13 residues. The V end lost 3 bases, the J end lost 3 bases, and 9 bases lay between the germline ends. In DNA form, the CDR3 reads TGTGCCAGCAGCTTGGACAGAAACTACGAGCAGTACTTC. This encodes CASSLDRNYEQYF. The entire variable domain, with the rest obtained from reference TRBV7-8 and TRBJ2-7, is as follows: GAGVSQSPRYKVAKRGQDVALRCDPISGHVSLFWYQQALGQGPEFLTYFQNEAQLDKSGLPSDRFFAERPEGSVSTLKIQRTQQEDSAVYLCASSLDRNYEQYFGPGTRLTVT.

This chain links TRBV28 with TRBJ1-1; a weak D match, TRBD1 (6 bases). Germline V CDR1 and CDR2: MDHEN, SYDVKM. The CDR3 is made up of 15 amino acids. V lost 8 bases and J lost 1, with 17 bases in between. CDR3 region: CASPPSRTANTEAFF. DNA for the CDR3: TGTGCCAGCCCCCCCAGCAGGACAGCGAACACTGAAGCTTTCTTT. Combining the CDR3 with reference TRBV28 and TRBJ1-1 gives the whole variable domain DVKVTQSSRYLVKRTGEKVFLECVQDMDHENMFWYRQDPGLGLRLIYFSYDVKMKEKGDIPEGYSVSREKKERFSLILESASTNQTSMYLCASPPSRTANTEAFFGQGTRLTVV.

This chain joins TRBV14 and TRBJ2-5; D possibly corresponds to TRBD2 (5 bases). The germline V and J ends were trimmed by 4 bases and 4 bases, with 13 bases remaining between them. Germline values: CDR1 SGHDN, CDR2 FVKESK. The CDR3 runs to 14 residues. This CDR3 is CASSLHGVGETQYF. The CDR3, as DNA: TGTGCCAGCAGCCTGCACGGGGTTGGAGAGACCCAGTACTTC.

The chain couples TRBV2 to TRBJ1-4, with TRBD1 matching 7 bases. Trimming removed 5 bases from V and 0 bases from J; junction bases left unmatched: 6. The CDR3 loop spans 16 amino acids. Looked up from germline, CDR1 is SNHLY and CDR2 is FYNNEI. In DNA, the CDR3 is TGTGCCAGCAGTAACAGGGGATTTACAACTAATGAAAAACTGTTTTTT. It translates to CASSNRGFTTNEKLFF.

V usage is TRBV5-6 and J usage is TRBJ2-4, with 8 bases aligning to TRBD2. The CDR3 covers 13 residues. Unmatched junction bases numbered 0, after V lost 0 bases and J lost 7 bases. Germline V lookup: CDR1 SGHDT, CDR2 YYEEEE. The CDR3 loop is CASSLGGRNIQYF. Written as DNA, the CDR3 is TGTGCCAGCAGCTTGGGCGGGAGGAACATTCAGTACTTC.

This sequence joins TRBV5-1 and TRBJ1-2, with TRBD1 matching 8 bases. Looked up from germline, CDR1 is SGHRS and CDR2 is YFSETQ. The CDR3 covers 16 residues. The V segment lost 0 bases and the J segment 3 bases; nucleotides outside the gene matches: 7. CDR3 residues: CASSLGQGLNDYGYTF. The CDR3 DNA reads TGCGCCAGCAGCTTGGGACAGGGGCTCAACGACTATGGCTACACCTTC.

This chain connects TRBV5-1 to TRBJ2-1, with D tentatively TRBD2 (5 bases). Trimming shortened V by 3 bases and J by 8 bases, and 9 bases separated the two germline ends. Germline V CDR1 and CDR2: SGHRS, YFSETQ. The CDR3 sequence is 12 residues long. CDR3 amino acids: CASSSGEYEQFF. In DNA form, the CDR3 reads TGCGCCAGCAGCTCCGGGGAGTATGAGCAGTTCTTC. Complete variable domain (other parts from reference TRBV5-1 and TRBJ2-1): KAGVTQTPRYLIKTRGQQVTLSCSPISGHRSVSWYQQTPGQGLQFLFEYFSETQRNKGNFPGRFSGRQFSNSRSEMNVSTLELGDSALYLCASSSGEYEQFFGPGTRLTVL.

The J gene is TRBJ2-7, the V gene TRBV30; 10 nucleotides align to TRBD1. CDR1 is GTSNPN, CDR2 SVGIG, per germline (reference sequence). CDR3 length: 14 amino acids. V dropped 4 bases and J dropped 2; count of bases not matched to a gene: 5. The CDR3 DNA reads as TGTGCCTGGACGCTCGGACAGGGGGCCTACGAGCAGTACTTC. Translating it yields CAWTLGQGAYEQYF.

The V call is TRBV7-2, the J call TRBJ1-6; 9 bases fit TRBD1. Per germline, CDR1 SGHTA and CDR2 FQGNSA. V trimming: 5 bases; J trimming: 10 bases; junction bases outside the gene matches: 6. The CDR3 contains 14 residues. CDR3 sequence: CASSEPGQGSPLHF. The CDR3 DNA reads as TGTGCCAGCAGCGAACCGGGACAGGGATCACCCCTCCACTTT.

The chain couples TRBV29-1 to TRBJ1-1; D is possibly TRBD1 (5 bases). Looked up from germline, CDR1 is SQVTM and CDR2 is ANQGSEA. The V end lost 4 bases, the J end lost 5 bases, and 14 bases lay between the germline ends. The CDR3 spans 13 residues. The CDR3 DNA is TGCAGCGTTGGCCGTGGGGGGGATACTGAAGCTTTCTTT. Translating gives CSVGRGGDTEAFF.